The 4 T cell receptor beta chains presented below share a single source sample, sequenced in a study of T cells after yellow fever vaccination. TCRdb called the 5' RACE reads again in MiXCR, with one record for every CDR3 protein. The sample consists of more than 15,000 distinct CDR3 sequences, about 4% of them appearing once. This specimen was PBMCs, either bulk or a sorted T-cell subset (CD4+, CD8+, memory, or dextramer-sorted; not recorded which), taken 15 days after the yellow fever booster vaccination. The origin of the receptors is a man aged 30-40 years who received the YFV17D yellow fever vaccine.

This clonotype was picked up many times. J is TRBJ2-3 and V is TRBV7-9; D remains ambiguous. The CDR3 contains 12 residues. V was pared by 4 bases and J by 6 bases, with 8 bases between. Looked up from germline, CDR1 is SEHNR and CDR2 is FQNEAQ (reference sequence). The CDR3 DNA reads TGTGCCAGCAGCTGGCGTCGGGATACGCAGTATTTT. Encoded protein: CASSWRRDTQYF.

This clonotype was counted many times. CDR3: CASSQREKDYGYTF. The CDR3 DNA reads as TGTGCCAGCAGCCAAAGGGAGAAGGACTATGGCTACACCTTC. The V call is TRBV4-2, the J call TRBJ1-2; D gene uncertain. CDR1 and CDR2 from the germline V gene are LGHNA and YNFKEQ. The CDR3 sequence is 14 residues long. Trimming left V 2 bases short and J 3 bases short, with 10 bases between.

This clonotype occurred many times. This chain uses TRBV5-8 with TRBJ1-2; D is possibly TRBD1 (6 bases). The CDR3 spans 15 residues. V gave up 4 bases and J gave up 4 bases, with 17 bases separating them. The germline CDR1 and CDR2 sequences are SGHTS and YDEGEE. CDR3 in DNA: TGTGCCAGCAGCCCCGACAGGCCCCCCTCCTATGGCTACACCTTC. The encoded protein is CASSPDRPPSYGYTF.

This clonotype was seen many times. The rearrangement uses TRBV7-6 and TRBJ2-3; either TRBD1 or TRBD2 may supply D (8 bases each). CDR1 is SGHVS and CDR2 is FNYEAQ in the germline V gene. The CDR3 covers 19 residues. Trimming took 7 bases from V and 5 from J, leaving 31 bases between them. The CDR3 region has the DNA TGTGCCAGCAACTCCACAGGGGGTAGGGCGGGAGGAGTCATAGATACGCAGTATTTT. It encodes CASNSTGGRAGGVIDTQYF.